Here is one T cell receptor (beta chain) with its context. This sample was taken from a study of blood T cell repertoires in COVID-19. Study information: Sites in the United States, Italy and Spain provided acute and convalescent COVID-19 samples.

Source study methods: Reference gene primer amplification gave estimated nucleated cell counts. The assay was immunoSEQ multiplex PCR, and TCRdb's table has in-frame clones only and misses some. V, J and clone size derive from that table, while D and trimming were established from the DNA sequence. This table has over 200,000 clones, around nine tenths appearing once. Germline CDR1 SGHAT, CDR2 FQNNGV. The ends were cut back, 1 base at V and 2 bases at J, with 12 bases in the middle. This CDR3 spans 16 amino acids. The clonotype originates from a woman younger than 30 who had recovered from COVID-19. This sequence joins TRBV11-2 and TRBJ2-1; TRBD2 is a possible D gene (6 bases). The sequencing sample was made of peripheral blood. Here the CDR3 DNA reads TGTGCCAGCAGCTTAGTAGCCAGACTAGCCTACAATGAGCAGTTCTTC. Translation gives CASSLVARLAYNEQFF.